The rows below give T cell receptor beta chains drawn from one sample of a study of lymphopenia after photon versus proton radiotherapy. Sequencing was performed with immunoSEQ multiplex PCR; in TCRdb, only in-frame clones are kept and a portion is missing. This table holds approximately 23,000 clones, more than 85% found once. Sequencing used peripheral blood, obtained from a patient treated with proton-based radiotherapy. These receptors came from a man older than 75 with esophageal cancer. Both conserved end residues are part of each CDR3. The D gene is left open where the match is weak. Clone size is stated in some rows and not others, as once, few, many or a class when expanded.

TRBV19	NA	TRBJ2-5	NA	TGTGCCAGTAGTATACAGACCCAAGAGACCCAGTACTTC	CASSIQTQETQYF
TRBV5-4	NA	TRBJ2-3	NA	TGTGCCAGCAGCTCAACCTTCGTCGCCGGGGTAGGGGATTTT	CASSSTFVAGVGDF
TRBV11-2	once	TRBJ1-1	NA	TGTGCCAGCCTCTTTACAGGTGCCCATGAAGCTTTCTTT	CASLFTGAHEAFF
TRBV5-4	NA	TRBJ2-1	TRBD1	TGTGCCAGCAGTAGAGACAGGGAAGTTTACAATGAGCAGTTCTTC	CASSRDREVYNEQFF
TRBV7-9	NA	TRBJ2-3	NA	TGTGCCAGCAGCTTAGACAGGGTCAGTCGAAGCACAGATACGCAGTATTTT	CASSLDRVSRSTDTQYF
TRBV7-9	NA	TRBJ2-3	NA	TGTGCCAGCAGCTTAAGGGTCTTGGGCGCAGATACGCAGTATTTT	CASSLRVLGADTQYF
TRBV6-1	NA	TRBJ2-1	NA	TGTGCCAGCAGTTGGTCCGGGACGGATTACAATGAGCAGTTCTTC	CASSWSGTDYNEQFF
TRBV18	NA	TRBJ2-5	NA	TGTGCCAGCTCACCATCGGGAAAACAAGAGACCCAGTACTTC	CASSPSGKQETQYF
TRBV18	NA	TRBJ1-6	TRBD1	TGTGCCAGCTCACCTCAGACAGGGGGAAATTCACCCCTCCACTTT	CASSPQTGGNSPLHF
TRBV6-1	NA	TRBJ1-4	NA	TGTGCCAGCAGTGAAGGGGCAGGTCTAGGGGCTAATGAAAAACTGTTTTTT	CASSEGAGLGANEKLFF
TRBV18	NA	TRBJ2-7	NA	TGTGCCAGCTCACCACCATCAGGGAGCTCCTACGAGCAGTACTTC	CASSPPSGSSYEQYF
TRBV2	NA	TRBJ1-5	NA	TGTGCCAGCAGAACACAGGGACTTCAGCCCCAGCATTTT	CASRTQGLQPQHF
TRBV5-4	NA	TRBJ1-1	TRBD1	TGTGCCAGCAGCTGGGGACAGGGGGACACTGAAGCTTTCTTT	CASSWGQGDTEAFF